The clone carrying this T cell receptor (beta chain) was picked up many times. This record belongs to a study of T-cell reconstitution after alpha-beta-depleted transplantation in children. Unique molecular identifiers were incorporated when the TCRbeta library was constructed. Via MiXCR, TCRdb re-called the PCR reads, giving one row per CDR3 protein. The table has under 450,000 distinct CDR3 sequences, approximately 12% seen once. V shed 4 bases and J shed 4 bases, with 10 bases lying between them. The germline V gene encodes CDR1 SNHLY and CDR2 FYNNEI. The length of the CDR3 is 13 residues. The input for sequencing was PBMCs, taken from the stem cell graft. The TCR sequence derives from a human donor who donated a stem cell graft to a child with Fanconi anemia. V gene TRBV2 combines with J gene TRBJ1-2; tentative D call: TRBD1 (6 bases). Here the CDR3 reads CASSVRGSYGYTF. CDR3 nucleotide sequence: TGTGCCAGCAGTGTAAGGGGGTCCTATGGCTACACCTTC.